A single sample is the source of the 20 T cell receptor beta chains below, sequenced in a study of graft-versus-host responses after intestinal transplantation. Measured with immunoSEQ multiplex PCR; TCRdb has only the in-frame clones, and not every one. This sample has about 110,000 clones; 93% occur once, and the top ten carry about 0.54%. No antigens are known for them. The sample was unstimulated CD8+ T cells sorted from spleen or lymph node cells, taken before intestinal transplant. The receptors come from a human donor who received an intestinal transplant.

The rearrangement joins TRBV4-2 to TRBJ2-3, with a possible D match to TRBD2 (5 bases). CDR1 and CDR2 (germline): LGHNA, YNFKEQ. The CDR3 runs 16 residues. Trimming took off 3 bases at V and 0 bases at J, with 13 bases between the two ends. The chain's CDR3 is CASSQEDSLSTDTQYF. The CDR3 DNA reads as TGTGCCAGCAGCCAGGAGGACTCGCTTAGCACAGATACGCAGTATTTT.

The chain recombines TRBV4-1 with TRBJ1-2; 9 nucleotides agree with TRBD1. Germline CDR1 MGHRA, CDR2 YSYEKL. This CDR3 has 13 residues. The junction had 1 base not matched to a gene; V was cut back by 3 bases and J by 5 bases. CDR3 coding DNA: TGCGCCAGCAGCCATGACAGGGGGTATGGCTACACCTTC. Translating it yields CASSHDRGYGYTF.

This clone was seen a handful of times. CDR3 loop: CSQGGTGELFF. In nucleotides, the CDR3 is TGCTCCCAGGGTGGCACCGGGGAGCTGTTTTTT. This sequence joins TRBV23-1 and TRBJ2-2, with a possible D match to TRBD1 (5 bases). TRBV23-1 is sorted into the ORF group, with uncertain function. The CDR3 sequence is 11 residues long.

This clone appeared a single time. The chain recombines TRBV9 with TRBJ2-3; no reliable D call. The V gene's germline CDR1 is SGDLS and CDR2 YYNGEE. This CDR3 spans 14 amino acids. V shed 0 bases and J shed 7 bases, with 12 bases lying between them. The CDR3 DNA is TGTGCCAGCAGCGTAGCCGACATGGTAAATACGCAGTATTTT. Translating it yields CASSVADMVNTQYF.

J is TRBJ2-1 and V is TRBV4-1; D possibly corresponds to TRBD2 (6 bases). CDR1 MGHRA and CDR2 YSYEKL come from the germline V gene. This CDR3 is built from 13 residues. Trimming removed 5 bases from V and 6 bases from J, with 11 bases in between. This CDR3 is CASSIGTANEQFF. For the CDR3, the DNA is TGCGCCAGCAGCATCGGGACTGCCAATGAGCAGTTCTTC.

This chain uses TRBV14 with TRBJ2-7; a weak D match, TRBD2 (6 bases). Germline V gene lookup returns CDR1 SGHDN and CDR2 FVKESK. This CDR3 is 15 amino acids long. V lost 0 bases, J lost 3 bases, and 12 bases lay in between. This CDR3 reads CASSQERGSDYEQYF. CDR3 DNA sequence: TGTGCCAGCAGCCAAGAGCGGGGATCCGACTACGAGCAGTACTTC.

This sequence joins TRBV19 and TRBJ2-7, with 8 bases fitting TRBD1. Germline CDR1 and CDR2: LNHDA and SQIVND (reference sequence). V shed 3 bases, J shed 3 bases, and the junction held 7 bases outside the gene matches. This CDR3 has 15 residues. The chain's CDR3 is CASSIVGTGHYEQYF. The CDR3 nucleotides read TGTGCCAGTAGTATCGTGGGGACAGGCCACTACGAGCAGTACTTC.

The rearrangement links TRBV5-1 to TRBJ1-2; possibly TRBD1 for D (6 bases). Per the germline V gene, CDR1 is SGHRS and CDR2 is YFSETQ. The ends were cut back, 5 bases at V and 6 bases at J, with 17 bases in the middle. The CDR3 consists of 14 residues. The CDR3 sequence: CASRQTGRVDGYTF. DNA of the CDR3: TGCGCCAGCAGACAGACAGGCAGGGTGGATGGCTACACCTTC.

The rearrangement joins TRBV7-8 to TRBJ2-3, with TRBD1 matching 9 bases. The CDR3 covers 20 residues. CDR1 is SGHVS and CDR2 is FQNEAQ in the germline V gene. With V trimmed by 0 bases and J by 2 bases, 15 bases remained unmatched. CDR3 bases: TGTGCCAGCAGCTTAGCCCTCGGGACAGGGCGATTTTCCGTCACAGATACGCAGTATTTT. Amino acid sequence: CASSLALGTGRFSVTDTQYF.

This chain joins TRBV14 and TRBJ2-5; no definite D call. The V gene's germline CDR1 is SGHDN and CDR2 FVKESK. The CDR3 is 12 residues long. Trimming stripped 2 bases from V and 5 bases from J, with 6 bases between. The CDR3 loop reads CASSQSKETQYF. Here the CDR3 DNA reads TGTGCCAGCAGCCAATCCAAGGAGACCCAGTACTTC.

CDR3 residues: CASSGDVIRGGRNQPQHF. CDR3 nucleotides: TGTGCCAGCAGTGGGGATGTCATTCGCGGGGGAAGAAATCAGCCCCAGCATTTT. V is TRBV28 and J is TRBJ1-5, with D perhaps TRBD1 (5 bases). There are 18 residues in the CDR3. In germline, CDR1 is MDHEN, CDR2 SYDVKM. V was clipped by 5 bases and J by 4 bases, with 24 bases between them.

The CDR3 here is CASRDRGAGNEQFF. As DNA, the CDR3 is TGTGCCAGCAGGGACAGGGGAGCAGGAAATGAGCAGTTCTTC. The chain links TRBV2 to TRBJ2-1; 9 bases match TRBD1. Germline V gives CDR1 SNHLY, CDR2 FYNNEI. The V and J ends lost 6 bases and 7 bases, in that order; junction bases with no gene match: 7. The CDR3 is 14 amino acids.

The chain carries TRBV9 and TRBJ2-2; D is uncertain. Per germline, CDR1 SGDLS and CDR2 YYNGEE. CDR3 length: 14 residues. The V end lost 4 bases, the J end lost 5 bases, and 12 bases lay between the germline ends. CDR3 sequence (DNA): TGTGCCAGCAGCCCCCCGGGTGGTACCGGGGAGCTGTTTTTT. Residues: CASSPPGGTGELFF. Full variable domain (rest looked up from reference TRBV9 and TRBJ2-2): DSGVTQTPKHLITATGQRVTLRCSPRSGDLSVYWYQQSLDQGLQFLIQYYNGEERAKGNILERFSAQQFPDLHSELNLSSLELGDSALYFCASSPPGGTGELFFGEGSRLTVL.

The V gene is TRBV5-1, the J gene TRBJ2-3; D unresolved. CDR3 length equals 15 residues. V was pared by 4 bases and J by 2 bases, with 14 bases between. Per germline, CDR1 SGHRS and CDR2 YFSETQ. This CDR3 reads CASSERSQPTDTQYF. Written as DNA, the CDR3 is TGCGCCAGCAGCGAGAGGTCCCAGCCCACAGATACGCAGTATTTT.

The chain employs TRBV6-1 and TRBJ1-5; D might be TRBD1 (5 bases). The CDR3 loop spans 15 amino acids. From germline, CDR1 is MNHNS and CDR2 SASEGT. The V gene lost 1 base and the J gene lost 4 bases, with 11 bases spanning the gap. The CDR3 nucleotides are TGTGCCAGCAGTGAAGACAGGTGGGGGAATCAGCCCCAGCATTTT. Its translation: CASSEDRWGNQPQHF.

As regards this clone: This sample also contains other DNA sequences that code for the same CDR3. CDR3 sequence (DNA): TGTGCCAGCAGCTTGGGGACAGGGACCTACGAGCAGTACTTC. Protein: CASSLGTGTYEQYF. The chain combines TRBV11-2 with TRBJ2-7, with 9 bases aligning to TRBD1. This CDR3 has 14 residues. Per germline, CDR1 SGHAT and CDR2 FQNNGV. V was pared by 3 bases and J by 2 bases, with 2 bases of the junction left unmatched.

V is TRBV28 and J is TRBJ2-3; D is ambiguous. CDR3 length equals 14 residues. Looked up from germline, CDR1 is MDHEN and CDR2 is SYDVKM. V was trimmed by 2 bases and J by 2 bases, leaving 8 bases between them. The chain's CDR3 is CASSLNGITDTQYF. The CDR3 region has the DNA TGTGCCAGCAGTTTAAACGGAATCACAGATACGCAGTATTTT.

V gene TRBV6-5 combines with J gene TRBJ1-1; no definite D call. Trimming left V 0 bases short and J 2 bases short, with 10 bases between. This CDR3 has 15 residues. Germline loops: CDR1 MNHEY, CDR2 SVGAGI. The CDR3 is CASSYSERLNTEAFF. CDR3 nucleotide sequence: TGTGCCAGCAGTTACTCGGAGAGACTCAACACTGAAGCTTTCTTT.

This rearrangement joins TRBV27 to TRBJ2-3; 7 bases align to TRBD1. The V gene's germline CDR1 is MNHEY and CDR2 SMNVEV (reference sequence). This CDR3 comprises 15 residues. The V gene end was trimmed by 2 bases and the J gene end by 6 bases; junction bases not matched to a gene: 8. The CDR3 DNA reads as TGTGCCAGCAGTTTAGGCCAGGGGGTGATGGATACGCAGTATTTT. This gives the protein CASSLGQGVMDTQYF.

This chain connects TRBV7-6 to TRBJ2-7; 16 bases agree with TRBD2. The V gene end was trimmed by 8 bases and the J gene end by 2 bases; junction bases not matched to a gene: 12. CDR1 and CDR2 (germline): SGHVS, FNYEAQ. CDR3 size: 18 residues. The CDR3 region is CASSTGTSGRARAYEQYF. The CDR3 coding sequence is TGTGCCAGCTCGACCGGGACTAGCGGGAGGGCCAGGGCCTACGAGCAGTACTTC.